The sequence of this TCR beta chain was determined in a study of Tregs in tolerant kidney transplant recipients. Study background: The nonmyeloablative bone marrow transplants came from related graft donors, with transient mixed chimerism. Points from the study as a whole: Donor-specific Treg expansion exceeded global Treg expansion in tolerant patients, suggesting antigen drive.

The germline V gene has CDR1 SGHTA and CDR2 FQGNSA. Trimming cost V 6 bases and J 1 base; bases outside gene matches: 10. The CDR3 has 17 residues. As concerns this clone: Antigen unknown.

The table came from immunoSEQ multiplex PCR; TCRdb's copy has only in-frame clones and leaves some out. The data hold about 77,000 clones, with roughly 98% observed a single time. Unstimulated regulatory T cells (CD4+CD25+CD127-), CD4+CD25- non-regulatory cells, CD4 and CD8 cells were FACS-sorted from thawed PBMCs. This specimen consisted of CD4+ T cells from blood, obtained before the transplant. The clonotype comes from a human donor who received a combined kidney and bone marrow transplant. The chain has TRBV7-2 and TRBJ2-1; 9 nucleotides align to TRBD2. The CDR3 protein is CASRGSGRSSSYNEQFF. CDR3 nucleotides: TGTGCCAGCAGGGGTAGCGGGAGAAGCAGTTCCTACAATGAGCAGTTCTTC.